The present TCR beta chain was sequenced within a study of T cells in localized non-small cell lung cancer. Assay: immunoSEQ multiplex PCR; the TCRdb copy retains only in-frame clones and omits some. This sample carries more than 45,000 clones, roughly 80% of them seen once, and the ten largest clones take 17%. Trimming left V 4 bases short and J 0 bases short, with 14 bases between. CDR3 length: 15 amino acids. Per germline, CDR1 GTSNPN and CDR2 SVGIG (reference sequence). In regard to this clone: Its antigen is not known.

General study results and limits: Uninvolved adjacent lung had the highest recorded T cell clonality, with tumor below it. Analysis by sequencing included only one tumor region, so heterogeneity remains possible. The appearance of a median around 57 of the top 100 tumor clones was seen in adjacent lung.

This TCR was sampled from a man aged 35 to 69 with stage I squamous cell lung carcinoma. Sequences were derived from peripheral blood, sampled before any cancer treatment. This rearrangement joins TRBV30 to TRBJ2-3; maybe TRBD2 (6 bases). CDR3 in DNA: TGTGCCTGGATGGGAGCTAGCGCTAGCACAGATACGCAGTATTTT. It codes for CAWMGASASTDTQYF.